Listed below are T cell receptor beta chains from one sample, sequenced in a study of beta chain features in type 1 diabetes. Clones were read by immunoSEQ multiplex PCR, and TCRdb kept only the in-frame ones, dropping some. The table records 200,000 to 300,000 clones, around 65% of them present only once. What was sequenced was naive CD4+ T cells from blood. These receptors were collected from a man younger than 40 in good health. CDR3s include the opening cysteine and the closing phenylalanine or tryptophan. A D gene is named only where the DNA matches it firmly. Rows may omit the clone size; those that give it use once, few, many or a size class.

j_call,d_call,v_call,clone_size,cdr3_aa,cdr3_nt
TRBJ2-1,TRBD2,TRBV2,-,CATERDSSYNEQFF,TGTGCCACCGAGCGGGATTCTTCCTACAATGAGCAGTTCTTC
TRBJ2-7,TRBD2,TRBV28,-,CASSLSREGPKQYF,TGTGCCAGCAGTTTAAGCAGGGAGGGGCCGAAGCAGTACTTC
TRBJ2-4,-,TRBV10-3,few,CAISAGENIQYF,TGTGCCATCAGTGCGGGGGAAAACATTCAGTACTTC
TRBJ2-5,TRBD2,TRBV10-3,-,CAISPTSGRGETQYF,TGTGCCATCAGCCCGACTAGCGGGAGAGGAGAGACCCAGTACTTC
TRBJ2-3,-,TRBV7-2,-,CASSLALGSSTDTQYF,TGTGCCAGCAGCTTAGCGCTAGGGTCTTCCACAGATACGCAGTATTTT
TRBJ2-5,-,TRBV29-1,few,CSVVVPETQYF,TGCAGCGTTGTGGTACCCGAGACCCAGTACTTC
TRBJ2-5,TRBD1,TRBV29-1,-,CSGHRQGVEKTQYF,TGCAGCGGCCACCGACAGGGGGTCGAAAAGACCCAGTACTTC
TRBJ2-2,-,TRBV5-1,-,CASEYTGELFF,TGCGCCAGTGAATACACCGGGGAGCTGTTTTTT
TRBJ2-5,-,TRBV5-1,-,CASSSGQQETQYF,TGCGCCAGCAGCTCAGGACAGCAAGAGACCCAGTACTTC
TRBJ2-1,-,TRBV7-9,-,CASSWGLQIAGDEQFF,TGTGCCAGCAGCTGGGGACTTCAGATCGCTGGTGATGAGCAGTTCTTC
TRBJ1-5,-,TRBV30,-,CAWSPRDTSNQPQHF,TGTGCCTGGAGTCCGCGGGACACTAGCAATCAGCCCCAGCATTTT
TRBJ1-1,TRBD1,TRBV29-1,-,CSGRQGNTEAFF,TGCAGCGGCAGACAGGGGAACACTGAAGCTTTCTTT
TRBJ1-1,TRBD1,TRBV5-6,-,CASSYRDSGTEAFF,TGTGCCAGCAGCTACCGGGACAGTGGGACTGAAGCTTTCTTT
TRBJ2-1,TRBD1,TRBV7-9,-,CASSLDAGQGQFF,TGTGCCAGCAGCTTAGATGCGGGACAGGGACAGTTCTTC
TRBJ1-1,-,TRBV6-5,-,CASSRQASNTEAFF,TGTGCCAGCAGTCGACAGGCCTCGAACACTGAAGCTTTCTTT
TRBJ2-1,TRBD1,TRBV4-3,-,CASTPDRDNEQFF,TGCGCCAGCACTCCAGACAGGGACAATGAGCAGTTCTTC
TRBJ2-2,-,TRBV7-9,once,CASSLEGQTGELFF,TGTGCCAGCAGCTTAGAGGGGCAAACCGGGGAGCTGTTTTTT
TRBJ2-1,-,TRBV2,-,CASTPGRQRKQFF,TGTGCCAGCACCCCGGGACGGCAAAGAAAGCAGTTCTTC
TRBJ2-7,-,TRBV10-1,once,CASSESSDRREQYF,TGCGCCAGCAGTGAGTCGTCAGATAGGCGCGAGCAGTACTTC
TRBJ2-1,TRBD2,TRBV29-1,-,CSVEDQELAGTYNEQFF,TGCAGCGTTGAAGATCAGGAACTAGCGGGCACCTACAATGAGCAGTTCTTC
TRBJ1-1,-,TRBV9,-,CASSPDPRTEAFF,TGTGCCAGCAGCCCCGATCCGCGCACTGAAGCTTTCTTT
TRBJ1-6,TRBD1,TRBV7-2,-,CASSLGDRTNSPLHF,TGTGCCAGCAGCTTAGGGGACAGGACCAATTCACCCCTCCACTTT
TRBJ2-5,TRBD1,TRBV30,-,CASGQRRETQYF,TGTGCCTCGGGACAGAGAAGAGAGACCCAGTACTTC
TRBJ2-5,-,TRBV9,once,CASSAGAGQETQYF,TGTGCCAGCAGCGCCGGGGCCGGGCAAGAGACCCAGTACTTC
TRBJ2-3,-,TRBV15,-,CATRGYTDTQYF,TGTGCCACCAGGGGGTACACAGATACGCAGTATTTT
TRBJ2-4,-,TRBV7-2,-,CASSSSMVSVKNIQYF,TGTGCCAGCAGCTCTTCCATGGTATCGGTCAAAAACATTCAGTACTTC
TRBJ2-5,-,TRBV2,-,CASSEVKTLRDQYF,TGTGCCAGCAGTGAAGTTAAAACCCTTAGAGACCAGTACTTC
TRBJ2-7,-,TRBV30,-,CAWSVRYEQYF,TGTGCCTGGAGTGTGAGGTACGAGCAGTACTTC
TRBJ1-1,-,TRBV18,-,CASSLGFMNTEAFF,TGTGCCAGCTCACTAGGATTCATGAACACTGAAGCTTTCTTT
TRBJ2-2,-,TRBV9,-,CASSVVSFGNTGELFF,TGTGCCAGCAGCGTAGTGTCCTTCGGGAACACCGGGGAGCTGTTTTTT
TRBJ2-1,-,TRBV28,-,CASSLSSGGNNEQFF,TGTGCCAGCAGTTTAAGTAGCGGAGGTAACAATGAGCAGTTCTTC
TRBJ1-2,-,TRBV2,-,CASSGRGGYGYTF,TGTGCCAGCAGTGGAAGGGGAGGGTATGGCTACACCTTC
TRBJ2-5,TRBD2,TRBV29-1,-,CSAGLAGGHQETQYF,TGCAGCGCCGGACTAGCGGGAGGCCACCAAGAGACCCAGTACTTC
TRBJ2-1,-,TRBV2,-,CASSENRGTYNEQFF,TGTGCCAGCAGTGAAAATCGCGGTACCTACAATGAGCAGTTCTTC
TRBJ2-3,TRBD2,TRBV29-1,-,CSVTGLAGVMQYF,TGCAGCGTTACGGGACTAGCGGGAGTTATGCAGTATTTT
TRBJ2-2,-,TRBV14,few,CASSQGASMNTGELFF,TGTGCCAGCAGCCAAGGAGCATCCATGAACACCGGGGAGCTGTTTTTT
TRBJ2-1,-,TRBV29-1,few,CSHGGQAWDEQFF,TGCAGCCACGGGGGGCAGGCATGGGATGAGCAGTTCTTC
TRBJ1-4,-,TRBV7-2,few,CASSPGLGLNEKLFF,TGTGCCAGCAGCCCTGGGCTAGGGTTGAATGAAAAACTGTTTTTT
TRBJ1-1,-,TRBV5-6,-,CASTDSLAGDTEAFF,TGTGCCAGCACCGATTCCTTAGCGGGAGACACTGAAGCTTTCTTT
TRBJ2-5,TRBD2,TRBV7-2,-,CASSAGLAGNPKTQYF,TGTGCCAGCAGCGCAGGACTAGCGGGGAATCCGAAGACCCAGTACTTC
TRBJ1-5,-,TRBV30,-,CAWSDGRLSNQPQHF,TGTGCCTGGAGTGATGGACGGCTTAGCAATCAGCCCCAGCATTTT
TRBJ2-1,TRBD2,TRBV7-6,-,CASSLHPSGGAKSSYNEQFF,TGTGCCAGCAGCCTCCACCCTAGCGGGGGGGCTAAAAGCTCCTACAATGAGCAGTTCTTC
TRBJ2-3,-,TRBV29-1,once,CSVVFSLGTDTQYF,TGCAGCGTTGTATTCAGCCTTGGCACAGATACGCAGTATTTT
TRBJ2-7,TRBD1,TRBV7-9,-,CASSLGTGSYEQYF,TGTGCCAGCAGCCTAGGGACAGGGTCCTACGAGCAGTACTTC
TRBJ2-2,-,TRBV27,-,CASSRKSPLVELFF,TGTGCCAGCAGTCGGAAGAGTCCGCTAGTGGAGCTGTTTTTT
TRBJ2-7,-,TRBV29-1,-,CSVGTSRDQYF,TGCAGCGTTGGAACAAGCAGGGACCAGTACTTC
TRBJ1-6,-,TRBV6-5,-,CAHRSLGENSPLHF,TGTGCCCATCGAAGTTTGGGAGAAAATTCACCCCTCCACTTT
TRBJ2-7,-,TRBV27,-,CASSPSSYEQYF,TGTGCCAGCAGTCCGAGCTCCTACGAGCAGTACTTC
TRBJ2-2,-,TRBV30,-,CACPSGLNTGELFF,TGTGCCTGTCCCTCCGGGTTAAACACCGGGGAGCTGTTTTTT